Sequencing of this TCR beta chain was carried out in a study of blood T cell repertoires in COVID-19. In the study's own analysis: Reference gene primer amplification gave nucleated cell count estimates. Data came from immunoSEQ multiplex PCR; TCRdb stores just in-frame clones and leaves some out. Clone size and V and J calls were adopted from that table, with D and trimming inferred from the DNA. The sample includes fewer than 250,000 clones, less than 85% of them seen just once. This clone has a single count. The V end was cut by 3 bases, the J end by 12 bases, with 16 bases between. This CDR3 spans 14 amino acids. Germline V CDR1 and CDR2: SGDLS, YYNGEE.

This rearrangement joins TRBV9 to TRBJ1-6, with D perhaps TRBD1 (5 bases). The sample comprised PBMCs or T cells enriched from blood (not recorded which). The clonotype originates from a woman between 25 and 40 years old who had recovered from COVID-19. The CDR3 sequence: CASSALGDRGPLHF. CDR3 DNA sequence: TGTGCCAGCAGCGCGTTAGGGGATAGGGGACCCCTCCACTTT.